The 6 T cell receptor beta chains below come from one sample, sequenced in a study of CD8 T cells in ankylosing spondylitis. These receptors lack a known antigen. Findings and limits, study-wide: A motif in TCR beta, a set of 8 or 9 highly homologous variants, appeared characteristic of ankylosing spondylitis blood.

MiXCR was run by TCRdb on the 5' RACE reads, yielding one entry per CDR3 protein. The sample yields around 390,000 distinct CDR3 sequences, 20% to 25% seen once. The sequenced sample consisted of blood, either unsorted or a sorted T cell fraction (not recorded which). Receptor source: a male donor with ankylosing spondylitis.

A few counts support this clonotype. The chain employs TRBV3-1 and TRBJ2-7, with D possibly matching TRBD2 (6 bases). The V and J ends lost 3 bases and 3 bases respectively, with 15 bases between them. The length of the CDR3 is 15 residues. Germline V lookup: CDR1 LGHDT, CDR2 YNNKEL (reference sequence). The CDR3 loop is CASSHGGVIIYEQYF. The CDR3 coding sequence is TGTGCCAGCAGCCATGGAGGGGTCATTATCTACGAGCAGTACTTC.

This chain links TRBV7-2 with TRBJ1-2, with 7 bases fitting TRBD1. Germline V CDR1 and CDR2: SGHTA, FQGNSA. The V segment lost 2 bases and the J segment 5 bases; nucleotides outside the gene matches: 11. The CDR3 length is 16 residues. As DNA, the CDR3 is TGTGCCAGCAGCTTACTCTTGGGCAGGGGGGGGTATGGCTACACCTTC. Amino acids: CASSLLLGRGGYGYTF.

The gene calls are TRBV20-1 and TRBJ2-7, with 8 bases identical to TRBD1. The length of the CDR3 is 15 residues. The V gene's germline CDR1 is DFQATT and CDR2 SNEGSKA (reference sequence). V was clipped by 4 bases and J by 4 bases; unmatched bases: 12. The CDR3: CSAIPGQATWYEQYF. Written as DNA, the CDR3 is TGCAGTGCTATCCCGGGACAGGCGACATGGTACGAGCAGTACTTC.

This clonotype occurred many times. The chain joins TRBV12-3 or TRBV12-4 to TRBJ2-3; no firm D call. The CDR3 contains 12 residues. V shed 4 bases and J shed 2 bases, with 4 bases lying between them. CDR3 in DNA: TGTGCCAGCAGTTCAAACACAGATACGCAGTATTTT. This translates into CASSSNTDTQYF.

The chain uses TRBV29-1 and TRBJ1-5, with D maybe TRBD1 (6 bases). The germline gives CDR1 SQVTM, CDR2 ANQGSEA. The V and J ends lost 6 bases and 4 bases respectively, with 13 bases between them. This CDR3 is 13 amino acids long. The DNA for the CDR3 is TGCAGCGTCGTCCGGGACAATAATCAGCCCCAGCATTTT. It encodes CSVVRDNNQPQHF. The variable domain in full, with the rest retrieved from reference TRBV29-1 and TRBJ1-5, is SAVISQKPSRDICQRGTSLTIQCQVDSQVTMMFWYRQQPGQSLTLIATANQGSEATYESGFVIDKFPISRPNLTFSTLTVSNMSPEDSSIYLCSVVRDNNQPQHFGDGTRLSIL.

The CDR3 loop reads CSAQLSDTQYF. The CDR3 DNA follows: TGCAGTGCCCAGCTATCAGATACGCAGTATTTT. This chain links TRBV20-1 with TRBJ2-3; no clear D gene. The CDR3 length is 11 residues. The ends were cut back, 6 bases at V and 4 bases at J, with 8 bases in the middle. Germline V gives CDR1 DFQATT, CDR2 SNEGSKA (reference sequence).